These 21 T cell receptor beta chains originate from one sample sequenced in a study of CD8 T cells in Susac syndrome. RNA totalling about 0.5 to 1 ug underwent reverse transcription with random hexamers. TCRdb recomputed calls from the immunoSEQ multiplex PCR reads with MiXCR, one row per CDR3 protein. The profile shows 75,000 to 95,000 distinct CDR3 sequences, 95% of them singletons. The sample was CD8+ T cells from PBMCs. These receptors all come from a human donor with Susac syndrome.

This clonotype was observed a few times. CDR3 nucleotides: TGCAGCGTTGAGGGGTATGGCTACACCTTC. The encoded protein is CSVEGYGYTF. The chain combines TRBV29-1 with TRBJ1-2; D call uncertain. Germline CDR1 and CDR2: SQVTM and ANQGSEA. V lost 3 bases and J lost 5, with 4 bases in between. The CDR3 totals 10 residues.

The rearrangement uses TRBV29-1 and TRBJ2-1, with D perhaps given as TRBD1 or TRBD2 (5 bases each). Per the germline V gene, CDR1 is SQVTM and CDR2 is ANQGSEA. V lost 8 bases to trimming and J lost 6 bases, with 11 bases between them. This CDR3 spans 11 amino acids. The CDR3 here is CSLGTANEQFF. CDR3 DNA: TGCAGCCTCGGGACCGCCAATGAGCAGTTCTTC.

The chain couples TRBV7-9 to TRBJ1-1; D perhaps matches TRBD1 (6 bases). Germline lookup yields CDR1 SEHNR and CDR2 FQNEAQ (reference sequence). V lost 5 bases to trimming and J lost 0 bases, with 13 bases between them. This CDR3 region has 15 residues. CDR3 DNA: TGTGCCAGCAGCACGGAGACAGGACTGAACACTGAAGCTTTCTTT. This sequence encodes CASSTETGLNTEAFF.

The chain's CDR3 is CASSWGTGASYEQYF. The CDR3 region has the DNA TGCGCCAGCAGCTGGGGGACAGGGGCCTCCTACGAGCAGTACTTC. The V gene is TRBV5-1, the J gene TRBJ2-7; TRBD1 matches at 10 bases. J lost 0 bases, V lost 3 bases, and 3 bases had no gene match. The CDR3 runs to 15 residues. Germline loops: CDR1 SGHRS, CDR2 YFSETQ. The variable domain in full, with the rest retrieved from reference TRBV5-1 and TRBJ2-7, is KAGVTQTPRYLIKTRGQQVTLSCSPISGHRSVSWYQQTPGQGLQFLFEYFSETQRNKGNFPGRFSGRQFSNSRSEMNVSTLELGDSALYLCASSWGTGASYEQYFGPGTRLTVT.

The chain has TRBV5-1 and TRBJ2-1; 8 nucleotides agree with TRBD1. From germline, CDR1 is SGHRS and CDR2 YFSETQ. The junction had 6 bases not matched to a gene; V was cut back by 4 bases and J by 0 bases. The CDR3 sequence is 16 residues long. The CDR3 DNA is TGCGCCAGCAGCACAGGACAGGGCAACTCCTACAATGAGCAGTTCTTC. Translated: CASSTGQGNSYNEQFF. Together with reference TRBV5-1 and TRBJ2-1, the CDR3 gives the full variable domain: KAGVTQTPRYLIKTRGQQVTLSCSPISGHRSVSWYQQTPGQGLQFLFEYFSETQRNKGNFPGRFSGRQFSNSRSEMNVSTLELGDSALYLCASSTGQGNSYNEQFFGPGTRLTVL.

The V gene is TRBV3-1, the J gene TRBJ2-5, with 9 bases fitting TRBD1. The CDR3 is 17 residues long. The V segment lost 3 bases and the J segment 2 bases; nucleotides outside the gene matches: 10. Germline V gene data show CDR1 as LGHDT and CDR2 as YNNKEL (reference sequence). The CDR3 nucleotides are TGTGCCAGCAGCCATTCTATTGGGGACAGGGCTCAAGAGACCCAGTACTTC. Protein: CASSHSIGDRAQETQYF.

The chain uses TRBV18 and TRBJ2-1, with unresolved D. Trimming shortened V by 2 bases and J by 3 bases, and 5 bases separated the two germline ends. The CDR3 consists of 13 residues. Germline CDR1 and CDR2: KGHSH and LQKENI. The CDR3: CASSPGHYNEQFF. In nucleotides, the CDR3 is TGTGCCAGCTCACCAGGGCACTACAATGAGCAGTTCTTC.

This chain joins TRBV29-1 and TRBJ1-6; D is ambiguous. The CDR3 is 11 amino acids. Germline CDR1 reads SQVTM; CDR2 reads ANQGSEA. Trimming pared 3 bases from V and 14 bases from J, leaving 11 bases between. CDR3 protein: CSVDLVGTLHF. Written as DNA, the CDR3 is TGCAGCGTTGATCTGGTCGGCACCCTCCACTTT.

The chain joins TRBV29-1 to TRBJ2-7, with TRBD2 matching over 8 bases. The V gene end was trimmed by 5 bases and the J gene end by 5 bases; junction bases not matched to a gene: 8. Germline assignment: CDR1 SQVTM and CDR2 ANQGSEA. The CDR3 length is 13 residues. CDR3: CSVQAGDYHEQYF. In DNA, the CDR3 is TGCAGCGTTCAAGCGGGAGATTACCACGAGCAGTACTTC.

The chain couples TRBV6-5 to TRBJ2-5, with TRBD1 as a possible D gene (5 bases). Germline CDR1 MNHEY, CDR2 SVGAGI. The V gene lost 10 bases and the J gene lost 5 bases, with 11 bases spanning the gap. The CDR3 contains 11 residues. CDR3: CATVRGETQYF. CDR3 coding DNA: TGTGCCACTGTTAGGGGCGAGACCCAGTACTTC.

This rearrangement joins TRBV20-1 to TRBJ2-1; D is possibly TRBD2 (5 bases). The germline CDR1 and CDR2 sequences are DFQATT and SNEGSKA (reference sequence). Trimming shortened V by 0 bases and J by 8 bases, and 8 bases separated the two germline ends. The CDR3 is 12 residues long. In DNA, the CDR3 is TGCAGTGCTAGAGATGAGGGAGATGAGCAGTTCTTC. Amino acid sequence: CSARDEGDEQFF.

The gene calls are TRBV9 and TRBJ2-2, with a possible D match to TRBD2 (7 bases). Trimming shortened V by 0 bases and J by 4 bases, and 13 bases separated the two germline ends. This CDR3 contains 16 residues. CDR1 is SGDLS and CDR2 is YYNGEE in the germline V gene. The CDR3 DNA sequence: TGTGCCAGCAGCGTAGGGGGGGGGCTAGGCACCGGGGAGCTGTTTTTT. It yields the protein CASSVGGGLGTGELFF.

This clonotype was observed a handful of times. This chain uses TRBV27 with TRBJ2-2; no definite D call. There are 12 residues in the CDR3. CDR1 MNHEY and CDR2 SMNVEV come from the germline V gene (reference sequence). V lost 3 bases to trimming and J lost 2 bases, with 1 base between them. CDR3 in DNA: TGTGCCAGCAGTTTTAACACCGGGGAGCTGTTTTTT. Its translation is CASSFNTGELFF.

CDR3: CASALGGNQPQHF. In DNA, the CDR3 is TGTGCTAGTGCCCTTGGGGGGAATCAGCCCCAGCATTTT. The chain recombines TRBV12-5 with TRBJ1-5; a weak D match, TRBD1 (5 bases). The V end was cut by 7 bases, the J end by 4 bases, with 11 bases between. Germline CDR1 and CDR2: LGHNT and FRNRAP. CDR3 length equals 13 residues. The full variable domain, in which reference TRBV12-5 and TRBJ1-5 provide the parts outside the CDR3, is DARVTQTPRHKVTEMGQEVTMRCQPILGHNTVFWYRQTMMQGLELLAYFRNRAPLDDSGMPKDRFSAEMPDATLATLKIQPSEPRDSAVYFCASALGGNQPQHFGDGTRLSIL.

The count of this clonotype is one. The V call is TRBV15, the J call TRBJ2-7; D gene uncertain. This CDR3 is 16 amino acids long. V dropped 0 bases and J dropped 6 bases, with 18 bases sitting between them. Germline CDR1 reads LNHNV; CDR2 reads YYDKDF (reference sequence). CDR3 protein: CATSRDRAVAPGEQYF. The CDR3, as DNA: TGTGCCACCAGCAGAGATAGGGCGGTTGCACCTGGCGAGCAGTACTTC. The variable domain in full, completed from reference TRBV15 and TRBJ2-7, reads DAMVIQNPRYQVTQFGKPVTLSCSQTLNHNVMYWYQQKSSQAPKLLFHYYDKDFNNEADTPDNFQSRRPNTSFCFLDIRSPGLGDTAMYLCATSRDRAVAPGEQYFGPGTRLTVT.

The gene calls are TRBV7-9 and TRBJ2-7; D is undetermined. Germline V gene lookup returns CDR1 SEHNR and CDR2 FQNEAQ (reference sequence). The CDR3 sequence is 14 residues long. Trimming removed 2 bases at V and 2 bases at J, with 10 bases between. CDR3 nucleotides: TGTGCCAGCAGCTTATCCCGCGTGCCCTACGAGCAGTACTTC. This gives the protein CASSLSRVPYEQYF. Based on the CDR3 plus reference TRBV7-9 and TRBJ2-7, the full variable domain is DTGVSQNPRHKITKRGQNVTFRCDPISEHNRLYWYRQTLGQGPEFLTYFQNEAQLEKSRLLSDRFSAERPKGSFSTLEIQRTEQGDSAMYLCASSLSRVPYEQYFGPGTRLTVT.

The V gene is TRBV11-2, the J gene TRBJ2-1; 7 bases fit TRBD2. CDR1 and CDR2 (germline): SGHAT, FQNNGV. After removal of 0 bases from V and 2 bases from J, the junction contained 10 bases not matched to a gene. The CDR3 runs 18 residues. The CDR3 reads CASSLEGASGTPYNEQFF. The CDR3, as DNA: TGTGCCAGCAGCTTAGAAGGGGCTAGCGGAACTCCCTACAATGAGCAGTTCTTC.

The rearrangement joins TRBV12-3 or TRBV12-4 to TRBJ2-7; 7 positions agree with TRBD2. J was trimmed by 2 bases and V by 6 bases; bases with no gene match: 10. The CDR3 totals 15 residues. CDR3 nucleotide sequence: TGTGCCAGCAGACCGACAACTAGCGTAACCTACGAGCAGTACTTC. Translation: CASRPTTSVTYEQYF.

V gene TRBV9 combines with J gene TRBJ1-5; possibly TRBD1 for D (5 bases). This CDR3 spans 19 amino acids. The V gene lost 0 bases and the J gene lost 1 base, with 20 bases spanning the gap. Per germline, CDR1 SGDLS and CDR2 YYNGEE. CDR3 sequence reads: CASSVETRQGNVSNQPQHF. The CDR3 coding sequence is TGTGCCAGCAGCGTAGAAACGCGTCAGGGAAATGTCAGCAATCAGCCCCAGCATTTT.

This clonotype has a single count. The chain uses TRBV29-1 and TRBJ2-7; TRBD2 matches at 11 bases. This CDR3 is built from 15 residues. V was pared by 3 bases and J by 2 bases, with 6 bases of the junction left unmatched. Germline V gene sequence: CDR1 SQVTM, CDR2 ANQGSEA. The CDR3 loop reads CSVDGTSGTPYEQYF. The CDR3, as DNA: TGCAGCGTTGATGGGACTAGCGGAACCCCCTACGAGCAGTACTTC.

The V gene is TRBV30, the J gene TRBJ1-5, with TRBD1 as a possible D gene (5 bases). The germline V and J ends were trimmed by 2 bases and 2 bases, with 7 bases remaining between them. The CDR3 covers 13 residues. Germline CDR1 reads GTSNPN; CDR2 reads SVGIG (reference sequence). CDR3 nucleotides: TGTGCCTGGAGTACGGGGGGCAATCAGCCCCAGCATTTT. It is translated as CAWSTGGNQPQHF.